The rows below give T cell receptor beta chains drawn from one sample of a study of response to subunit inactivated influenza vaccine. TCRdb redid the calling of the RT-PCR reads with MiXCR, one entry per CDR3 protein. The sample includes approximately 500,000 distinct CDR3 sequences, approximately 12% of them seen just once. The input for sequencing was PBMCs from blood, taken about 6 weeks after vaccination. The receptors derive from a middle-aged man who received an inactivated influenza vaccine. CDR3s leave out the opening cysteine and the closing phenylalanine or tryptophan. The order of the fields is V gene, CDR3 protein.

v_call: TRBV11-2
cdr3_aa: ASSSVTDSVATQY

v_call: TRBV6-5
cdr3_aa: ASSHGQVTYEQY

v_call: TRBV7-9
cdr3_aa: ASSFDGSWPQH

v_call: TRBV12-3/TRBV12-4
cdr3_aa: ASRTRTGETYNEQF

v_call: TRBV6-1
cdr3_aa: ASTNMPASYEQY

v_call: TRBV4-2
cdr3_aa: ASSQAAGGPTDTQY

v_call: TRBV5-6
cdr3_aa: ASSFGQIALLGELF

v_call: TRBV4-1
cdr3_aa: ASRPASNEKLF

v_call: TRBV20-1
cdr3_aa: SASHRRQGYGYT

v_call: TRBV29-1
cdr3_aa: SVRGTSGSGKTQY

v_call: TRBV20-1
cdr3_aa: SAWAGTSTDTQY

v_call: TRBV29-1
cdr3_aa: SVGLTSTVEQF

v_call: TRBV2
cdr3_aa: ASRGQGRRAF

v_call: TRBV20-1
cdr3_aa: SARELTGQGAYEQY

v_call: TRBV6-5
cdr3_aa: ASSYKIGTSGGYTQY

v_call: TRBV5-1
cdr3_aa: ASSLGKALLDPYNEQF